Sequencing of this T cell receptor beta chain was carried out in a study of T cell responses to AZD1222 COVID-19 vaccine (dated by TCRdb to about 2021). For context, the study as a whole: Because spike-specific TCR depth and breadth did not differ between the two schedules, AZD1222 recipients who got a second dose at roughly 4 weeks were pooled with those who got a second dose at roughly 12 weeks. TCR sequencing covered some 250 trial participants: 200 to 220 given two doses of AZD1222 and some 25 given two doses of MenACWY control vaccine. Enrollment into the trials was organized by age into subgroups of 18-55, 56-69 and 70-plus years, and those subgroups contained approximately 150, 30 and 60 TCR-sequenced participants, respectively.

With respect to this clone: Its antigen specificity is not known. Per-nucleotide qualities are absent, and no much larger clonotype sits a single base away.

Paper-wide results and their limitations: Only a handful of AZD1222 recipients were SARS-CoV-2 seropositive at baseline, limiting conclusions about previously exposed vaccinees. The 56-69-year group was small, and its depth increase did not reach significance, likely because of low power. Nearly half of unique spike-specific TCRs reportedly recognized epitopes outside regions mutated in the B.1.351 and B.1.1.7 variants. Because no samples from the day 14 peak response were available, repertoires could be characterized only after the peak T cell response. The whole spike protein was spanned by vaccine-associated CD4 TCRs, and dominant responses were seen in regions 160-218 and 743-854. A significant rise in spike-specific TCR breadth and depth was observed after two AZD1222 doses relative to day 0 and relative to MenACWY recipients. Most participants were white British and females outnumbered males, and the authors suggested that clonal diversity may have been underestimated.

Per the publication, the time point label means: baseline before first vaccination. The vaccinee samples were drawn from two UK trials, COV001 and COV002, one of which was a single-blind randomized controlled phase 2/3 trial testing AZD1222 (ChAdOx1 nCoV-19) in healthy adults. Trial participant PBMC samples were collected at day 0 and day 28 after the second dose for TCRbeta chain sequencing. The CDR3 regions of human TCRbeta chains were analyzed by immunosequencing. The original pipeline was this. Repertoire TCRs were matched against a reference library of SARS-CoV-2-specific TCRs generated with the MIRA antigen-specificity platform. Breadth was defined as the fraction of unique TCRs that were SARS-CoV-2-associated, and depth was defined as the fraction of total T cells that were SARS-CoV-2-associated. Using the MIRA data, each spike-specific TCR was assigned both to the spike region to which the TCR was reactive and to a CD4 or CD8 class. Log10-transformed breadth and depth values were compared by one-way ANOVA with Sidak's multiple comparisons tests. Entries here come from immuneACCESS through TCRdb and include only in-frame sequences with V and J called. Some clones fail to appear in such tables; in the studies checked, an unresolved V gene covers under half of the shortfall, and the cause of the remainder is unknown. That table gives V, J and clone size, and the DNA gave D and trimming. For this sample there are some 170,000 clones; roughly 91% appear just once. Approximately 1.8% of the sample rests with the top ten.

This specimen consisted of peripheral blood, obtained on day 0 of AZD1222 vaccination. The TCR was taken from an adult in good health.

The sequenced DNA: TGTGCCAGCAGCCGAATCCCAGGCTCGAGCGGTAATGAGCAGTTCTTC. Translated, it gives CASSRIPGSSGNEQFF. The chain employs TRBV2 and TRBJ2-1; perhaps TRBD2 is the D gene, with 5 bases matching. CDR1 is given as SNHLY and CDR2 as FYNNEI, both from the germline V gene. Taken from cysteine to phenylalanine, the CDR3 has 16 residues. The read is trimmed to its CDR3 DNA, 48 bases read in frame from base 1. V is reduced by 6 bases and J by 7 bases, leaving a spacing of 22 bases between them.